The present T cell receptor (beta chain) was sequenced within a study of siplizumab effects on memory and regulatory T cells (dated 2019 in TCRdb). Background for the entire study: Paired mixed lymphocyte reactions were run with siplizumab at 0.85 to 1 ug/mL and without drug, across several responder-stimulator pairs. The effect of the anti-CD2 antibody siplizumab on alloreactive T-cell subsets was examined in allogeneic mixed lymphocyte reactions constructed from human PBMCs.

Concerning this clone: This receptor's antigen is unknown. No base qualities exist here, and no much larger clone lies one base off it.

Trimming removed 5 bases from V and 7 bases from J; the gene matches leave 10 bases unexplained. CDR1 and CDR2 are read off the germline V gene as MNHEY and SVGAGI. Taken from cysteine to phenylalanine, the CDR3 has 14 residues. The DNA shown is the 42-base CDR3, in frame from base 1. Receptor libraries were prepared by the immunoSEQ multiplex PCR assay. The deep sequencing platform assayed about 10^5 TCR templates per sample. Genomic DNA extracted from sorted T cells was used for TCRbeta CDR3 sequencing. As for the authors' bioinformatics: The R programming language was used for clonal analysis of TCRbeta CDR3 data. Comparing unstimulated samples against CFSE-low samples taken after the reaction was how alloreactive CD4+ and CD8+ clones were defined. Alloreactive CD4+ clones were assigned to regulatory or non-regulatory origin by matching sequences to sorted unstimulated Treg and non-Treg repertoires. TCRdb took this table from immuneACCESS and kept in-frame rearrangements with V and J called. Such tables lack part of the clones; where checked against another copy, unresolved V genes explain under half of the gap, and the rest is unexplained. V and J calls and clone size are copied from that table; D and trimming were computed from the DNA. Counted in this sample were about 15,000 clones; less than 55% of them appeared once. The ten most abundant clones make up approximately 8% of the sample.

What the research found in general, with its limitations: No functional confirmation was obtained for the suppressive function of proliferating Tregs from siplizumab cultures. The cumulative frequency of alloreactive sequences traceable to unstimulated CD4+ memory T cells was significantly reduced by siplizumab. Among mappable alloreactive CD4+ clones, the Treg-derived fraction averaged approximately 69% with siplizumab versus about 25% in control reactions. For roughly 80-97% of proliferating CD4+ or CD8+ clones, no naive or memory phenotype could be assigned. Because sequences at frequencies below about 10^-5 were poorly captured, only a minor fraction of alloreactive clones could be mapped back to unstimulated subsets. Unstimulated naive T cells appeared to be more diverse than memory T cells, and naive cells seemed to make a substantial contribution to the alloresponse.

Cells in the mixed lymphocyte reaction were cultured together at 37 degrees C for about 6 days. Responder PBMCs were labelled with CFSE and stimulator PBMCs with Violet Dye, then combined at a 1:1 ratio. Sorted unstimulated T cells and proliferating T cells recovered from mixed lymphocyte reactions underwent TCRbeta CDR3 sequencing. Fresh whole blood from ten HLA-typed healthy donors was used as the source from which PBMCs were isolated. Proliferating CFSE-low responder T cells were FACS-sorted after the mixed lymphocyte reaction for TCR sequencing. Recombination linked TRBV6-5 to TRBJ1-2, with 7 bases in between that match TRBD1. Source material: CFSE-low (dividing) CD4+ T cells sorted from an allogeneic mixed lymphocyte reaction. This sequence was found in a human donor in good health; the cells came from an allogeneic mixed lymphocyte reaction. Some clones in this sample may be carry-over from other donors' samples. Read as DNA, the sequence is TGTGCCAGCAGTGTAAAGGGGGCGTCGAGTGGCTACACCTTC. Its amino acids are CASSVKGASSGYTF.